The following is a T cell receptor (beta chain) sequence with its context. Sequencing was performed with immunoSEQ multiplex PCR; in TCRdb, only in-frame clones are kept and a portion is missing. The table includes 70,000 to 95,000 clones, about 81% detected once. The sample is drawn from a study of OX40 agonist ivuxolimab in advanced cancers. Germline values: CDR1 MNHEY, CDR2 SVGAGI. J was trimmed by 9 bases and V by 7 bases; bases with no gene match: 9. The CDR3 contains 14 residues. The receptor was isolated from an adult with an advanced solid tumor such as melanoma, head and neck, liver or kidney cancer. The rearrangement uses TRBV6-5 and TRBJ2-1, with 10 bases matching TRBD2. The specimen comprised CD4+ or CD8+ T cells sorted from blood, sampled in a trial of the OX40 agonist ivuxolimab. CDR3 region: CASKLAGVRIEQFF. Here the CDR3 DNA reads TGTGCCAGCAAGCTAGCGGGAGTTCGTATTGAGCAGTTCTTC.